This T cell receptor (beta chain) came from a study of blood T cell repertoires in COVID-19. Study in general: Italy, Spain and the United States were the sources of the convalescent and acute COVID-19 samples.

Assignment of participants to cohorts was predicated upon participant-reported clinical history. Within 2 weeks of study entry, exposed participants had contacted a PCR-confirmed or clinician-diagnosed COVID-19 case. In the authors' workflow: Reference gene primer amplification yielded estimated nucleated cell counts. Here immunoSEQ multiplex PCR was the method, and the copy in TCRdb shows in-frame clones only, minus some. The V and J calls and clone size are taken from that table; D and trimming were inferred from the DNA. The sample holds 150,000 to 200,000 clones, approximately 80% seen once. This CDR3 has 14 residues. V lost 0 bases and J lost 6; bases outside the gene matches: 4. Germline-derived CDR1 and CDR2 are MGHRA and YSYEKL.

Sequencing was performed on PBMCs or T cells enriched from blood (not recorded which). The TCR comes from a man in his 60s who had been exposed to COVID-19. J is TRBJ2-5 and V is TRBV4-1, with 7 bases matching TRBD1. The CDR3 region has the DNA TGCGCCAGCAGCCAAGAACAGGGGCCGCAGACCCAGTACTTC. It encodes CASSQEQGPQTQYF.